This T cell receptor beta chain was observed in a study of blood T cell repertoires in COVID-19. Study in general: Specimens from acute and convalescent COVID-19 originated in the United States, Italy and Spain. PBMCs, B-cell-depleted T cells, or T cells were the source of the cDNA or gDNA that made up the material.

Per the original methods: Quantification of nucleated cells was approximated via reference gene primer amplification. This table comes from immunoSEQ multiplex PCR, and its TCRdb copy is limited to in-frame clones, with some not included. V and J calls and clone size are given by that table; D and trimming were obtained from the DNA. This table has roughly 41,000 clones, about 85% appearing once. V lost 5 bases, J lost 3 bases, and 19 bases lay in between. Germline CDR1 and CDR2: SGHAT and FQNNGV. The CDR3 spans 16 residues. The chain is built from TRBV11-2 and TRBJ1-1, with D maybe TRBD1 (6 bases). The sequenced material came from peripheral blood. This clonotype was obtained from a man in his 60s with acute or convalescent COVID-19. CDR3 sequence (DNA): TGTGCCAGCAGCCCCGGACAGCCTTTAAAATACACTGAAGCTTTCTTT. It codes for CASSPGQPLKYTEAFF.